This T cell receptor beta chain was obtained from a study of blood T cell repertoires in COVID-19. Trimming stripped 4 bases from V and 8 bases from J, with 20 bases between. The CDR3 sequence is 16 residues long. The V gene's germline CDR1 is LGHDT and CDR2 YNNKEL (reference sequence). Here immunoSEQ multiplex PCR was the method, and the copy in TCRdb shows in-frame clones only, minus some. The sample includes around 80,000 clones, 70% to 80% of them seen just once. The sample consisted of peripheral blood. The TCR sequence derives from a man in his fifties or sixties with active or convalescent COVID-19. The chain employs TRBV3-1 (or the pseudogene TRBV3-2) and TRBJ1-4; maybe TRBD1 (5 bases). CDR3 DNA: TGTGCCAGCAGCCTGCGTGGGAGGGGCTTGCGGGAAAAACTGTTTTTT. It encodes CASSLRGRGLREKLFF.